This T cell receptor beta chain is drawn from a study of blood T cell repertoires in COVID-19 (dated by TCRdb to the early 2020s). Background on the whole study: The collaborator samples originated in the United States, Italy and Spain and spanned the acute and convalescent phases of COVID-19. The repertoires were released in a freely available public database meant as a resource for research on the immune response to SARS-CoV-2. The dataset comprised deeply sampled blood TCRbeta repertoires from subjects exposed to, actively infected with, or recovered from COVID-19. Nearly every sample came with metadata listing a de-identified subject ID, COVID-19 status, age in years and sex. Where HLA class I and class II types were available, the types were taken from metadata supplied by the sample provider, not from assay-based typing. Samples were obtained from the ongoing ImmuneRACE study (first 160 participants) and from about 1,300 subjects provided by 6 global collaborators. The material from the prospective study consisted of cDNA or gDNA derived from T cells, B-cell-depleted T cells, or PBMCs.

The immunoSEQ Assay, a bias-controlled multiplex PCR, was used to amplify TCRbeta CDR3 regions from genomic DNA. The original pipeline was this. The number of nucleated cells in each sample was estimated from the amplification of reference gene primers within the assay. To quantify the absolute abundance of each unique TCRbeta CDR3 rearrangement, sequence reads were collapsed and filtered. For each sample, productive Simpson clonality was calculated as the square root of Simpson's diversity index across productive rearrangements. TCRdb's version of the immuneACCESS table is confined to in-frame rearrangements and falls short of the full clone set. An unresolved V gene accounts for under half of the shortfall where checked; the remainder is of unknown origin. That table supplies the V and J calls and clone size; D and trimming were determined from the DNA. A total of 80,000 to 95,000 clones appear in this sample, 86% of them only once. The ten most abundant clones make up 25% to 35% of the sample.

Broader findings and caveats from the paper: Clinical and demographic metadata were provided uncurated, with the amount varying by source and participant.

A note on this clone: What antigen it recognizes has not been identified. Base qualities are not at hand, and no much larger clone is one base apart.

Including the terminal cysteine and phenylalanine, the CDR3 comprises 15 residues. Solely the CDR3 DNA is kept, with 45 bases framed from the first base. The germline V gene (reference sequence) gives CDR1 as LGHDT and CDR2 as YNNKEL. After removal of 4 bases from V and 2 bases from J, the junction retains 4 bases not matched to a gene. Collaborating institutions collected whole blood in K2EDTA tubes following their own protocols. For TCRbeta analysis, collaborators shipped samples as frozen whole blood, isolated PBMCs, or DNA extracted from either of those sample types. The sample consisted of peripheral blood. This receptor was obtained from a man in his forties or fifties with active or convalescent COVID-19. The chain is assembled from TRBV3-1 (or the pseudogene TRBV3-2) and TRBJ2-1, and TRBD1 aligns with 8 junction nucleotides. The nucleotide sequence is TGTGCCAGCAGCCTAGACAGGGGTGCCTACAATGAGCAGTTCTTC. The resulting protein is CASSLDRGAYNEQFF.